Included here is one T cell receptor (beta chain) sequence, with context. This clone was recorded a few times. The antigen it binds to is not known. No much larger clone exists at a distance of one base, and base qualities are not known. TCRbeta CDR3 regions were amplified from genomic DNA by means of the immunoSEQ Assay, a bias-controlled multiplex PCR. The authors' pipeline ran thus. The number of nucleated cells in each sample was estimated from the amplification of reference gene primers within the assay. Sequence reads were collapsed and filtered to measure the absolute abundance of every unique TCRbeta CDR3 rearrangement. Productive Simpson clonality was computed per sample as the square root of Simpson's diversity index over productive rearrangements. The table comes from immuneACCESS by way of TCRdb, which keeps in-frame sequences with V and J called. Part of the clones is missing from these tables; in studies checked, under half for an unresolved V gene and the rest for unknown reasons. V, J and clone size derive from that table, while D and trimming were established from the DNA sequence. A total of around 110,000 clones appear in this sample, about 79% of them only once. Of the sample, around 4.5% falls within the top ten clones.

Collaborating institutions collected whole blood in K2EDTA tubes following their own protocols. For TCRbeta analysis, collaborator samples were shipped as frozen whole blood, as isolated PBMCs, or as DNA extracted from either sample type. The data are from a study of blood T cell repertoires in COVID-19 (dated by TCRdb to 2020 to 2021). Regarding the research as a whole: Samples covering the acute and convalescent phases of COVID-19 were provided by collaborators in the United States, Italy and Spain. The material from the prospective study consisted of cDNA or gDNA derived from T cells, B-cell-depleted T cells, or PBMCs. Deeply sampled blood TCRbeta repertoires from subjects exposed to, actively infected with, or recovered from COVID-19 were included in the dataset. The repertoires were made available in a free public database intended to serve as a resource for research on the immune response to SARS-CoV-2. The samples were drawn from two sources: the first 160 participants of the ongoing ImmuneRACE study, and 1,200 or so subjects contributed by 6 global collaborators. Sample metadata almost always included a de-identified subject ID, COVID-19 status, age in years and sex. Where available, HLA class I and class II types were obtained from metadata supplied by the sample provider rather than from assay-based typing. Findings and caveats that apply to the study as a whole: The amount of clinical and demographic metadata varied by source and participant and was provided uncurated.

CDR1 SGDLS and CDR2 YYNGEE were looked up in the germline V gene. The CDR3 starts with the cysteine, ends with the phenylalanine, and has 13 residues. CDR3 DNA only is kept here, 39 bases in frame from base 1. V loses 3 bases, J loses 7 bases, and the germline ends lie 11 bases apart. The V gene is TRBV9 and the J gene is TRBJ1-5; the D gene remains uncertain. Material: peripheral blood. The source is a woman aged 70-85 years with acute or convalescent COVID-19. The CDR3 region has the sequence CASSEDWEQPQHF. The DNA is TGTGCCAGCAGCGAGGACTGGGAACAGCCCCAGCATTTT.